What follows are 25 T cell receptor beta chains derived from one specimen sequenced in a study of Ad26.COV2.S vaccination and SARS-CoV-2 variants (dated by TCRdb to 2020 to 2023). Interpreted using the paper, the treatment or condition label stands for: around 19 received Ad26.COV2.S at low or high dose, single or two shots; 5 received placebo; per-sample allocation not given. For vaccine and placebo recipients, the sequenced repertoires came from samples collected on day 63 after the first injection. Library construction relied on the immunoSEQ multiplex PCR assay. TCRdb limited this immuneACCESS table to in-frame rearrangements with V and J called. A share of clones is missing; checked studies link under half to unresolved V genes, and the rest is unexplained. A total of around 300,000 clones appear in this sample, about 86% of them only once. The ten largest clones capture approximately 11% of the sample.

The sample was peripheral blood, taken in a trial of Ad26.COV2.S vaccine versus placebo. The receptors originated from a person aged 18-60 years who received the Ad26.COV2.S COVID-19 vaccine or a placebo.

This clone was detected only once. V is TRBV19 and J is TRBJ2-1; D gene uncertain. The CDR3 covers 16 residues. Trimming shortened V by 1 base and J by 0 bases, and 10 bases separated the two germline ends. CDR1 LNHDA and CDR2 SQIVND come from the germline V gene (reference sequence). CDR3 nucleotides: TGTGCCAGTAGTATAGCGGGCGGTAGCTCCTACAATGAGCAGTTCTTC. Translated, it gives CASSIAGGSSYNEQFF. Complete variable domain (other parts from reference TRBV19 and TRBJ2-1): DGGITQSPKYLFRKEGQNVTLSCEQNLNHDAMYWYRQDPGQGLRLIYYSQIVNDFQKGDIAEGYSVSREKKESFPLTVTSAQKNPTAFYLCASSIAGGSSYNEQFFGPGTRLTVL.

V is TRBV3-1 (or the pseudogene TRBV3-2) and J is TRBJ2-1; TRBD1 matches 7 bases. In germline, CDR1 is LGHDT, CDR2 YNNKEL (reference sequence). With V trimmed by 4 bases and J by 7 bases, 7 bases remained unmatched. CDR3 length equals 14 residues. CDR3 amino acids: CASSRATGKNEQFF. In nucleotides, the CDR3 is TGTGCCAGCAGCCGAGCGACAGGGAAGAATGAGCAGTTCTTC.

V and J are TRBV6-6 and TRBJ2-7; D unclear. From germline, CDR1 is MNHNY and CDR2 SVGAGI (reference sequence). V lost 5 bases to trimming and J lost 2 bases, with 4 bases between them. The CDR3 is 11 residues long. The CDR3, as DNA: TGTGCCAGCAGTGGGACCTACGAGCAGTACTTC. It translates to CASSGTYEQYF.

The V and J genes are TRBV6-5 and TRBJ2-7, with 14 bases aligning to TRBD2. CDR3 length equals 15 residues. Germline values: CDR1 MNHEY, CDR2 SVGAGI. Trimming at V came to 8 bases and at J to 4 bases, leaving 7 bases not matched to a gene. The CDR3 bases are TGTGCCAGCTTTCGACTAGCGGGAGGGCAATACGAGCAGTACTTC. It codes for CASFRLAGGQYEQYF.

This chain joins TRBV28 and TRBJ2-3, with 7 bases that match TRBD1. The CDR3 extends over 15 amino acids. CDR1 and CDR2 (germline): MDHEN, SYDVKM. Unmatched junction bases numbered 8, after V lost 7 bases and J lost 1 base. This CDR3 is CASTVWDSRTDTQYF. CDR3 DNA sequence: TGTGCCAGCACGGTTTGGGACAGTCGCACAGATACGCAGTATTTT.

The chain has TRBV7-9 and TRBJ1-2; no clear D. The V gene lost 1 base and the J gene lost 2 bases, with 11 bases spanning the gap. The germline CDR1 and CDR2 sequences are SEHNR and FQNEAQ (reference sequence). The CDR3 covers 15 residues. In DNA form, the CDR3 reads TGTGCCAGCAGCTTAGAGTTGGGTTCGAACTATGGCTACACCTTC. It yields the protein CASSLELGSNYGYTF.

V usage is TRBV18 and J usage is TRBJ1-2; no definite D call. Germline CDR1 and CDR2: KGHSH and LQKENI. V was pared by 5 bases and J by 8 bases, with 15 bases between. The CDR3 spans 13 residues. The CDR3 here is CASSSSEAQGYTF. The CDR3 region has the DNA TGTGCCAGCTCATCGTCTGAAGCCCAAGGCTACACCTTC.

The J gene is TRBJ2-7, the V gene TRBV5-4, with 14 bases aligning to TRBD2. This CDR3 region has 16 residues. Losses at the gene ends were 4 bases for V and 4 bases for J; bases not matched to a gene: 7. Germline values: CDR1 SGHNT, CDR2 YYREEE (reference sequence). In DNA, the CDR3 is TGTGCCAGCAGCCCGGGACTAGCGGGAGTGAAGTACGAGCAGTACTTC. Encoded protein: CASSPGLAGVKYEQYF. The full variable domain, completed using reference TRBV5-4 and TRBJ2-7, is ETGVTQSPTHLIKTRGQQVTLRCSSQSGHNTVSWYQQALGQGPQFIFQYYREEENGRGNFPPRFSGLQFPNYSSELNVNALELDDSALYLCASSPGLAGVKYEQYFGPGTRLTVT.

V and J are TRBV7-3 and TRBJ2-1, with 12 bases lining up with TRBD2. This CDR3 contains 15 residues. V dropped 6 bases and J dropped 10; count of bases not matched to a gene: 10. The germline V gene has CDR1 SGHTA and CDR2 FQGTGA. CDR3: CASSTRLAGVGEQFF. Written as DNA, the CDR3 is TGTGCCAGCAGTACCAGACTAGCGGGAGTGGGAGAGCAGTTCTTC.

This chain connects TRBV6-5 to TRBJ2-5, with 7 positions matching TRBD2. V shed 3 bases, J shed 2 bases, and the junction held 9 bases outside the gene matches. The CDR3 contains 16 residues. Germline CDR1 and CDR2: MNHEY and SVGAGI. The CDR3 loop is CASSYQGGGVQETQYF. CDR3 nucleotide sequence: TGTGCCAGCAGTTATCAGGGCGGGGGAGTTCAAGAGACCCAGTACTTC.

The count of this clone is one. The chain carries TRBV11-2 and TRBJ1-2; D is uncertain. This CDR3 spans 12 amino acids. Looked up from germline, CDR1 is SGHAT and CDR2 is FQNNGV. The V end lost 2 bases, the J end lost 3 bases, and 4 bases lay between the germline ends. The CDR3 DNA is TGTGCCAGCAGCTTATCCGACTATGGCTACACCTTC. Translation: CASSLSDYGYTF.

The chain recombines TRBV11-2 with TRBJ1-1; no reliable D call. The CDR3 consists of 11 residues. Per the germline V gene, CDR1 is SGHAT and CDR2 is FQNNGV. Trimming left V 3 bases short and J 8 bases short, with 7 bases between. The CDR3 sequence: CASSFLYEAFF. DNA of the CDR3: TGTGCCAGCAGCTTCCTTTACGAAGCTTTCTTT.

CDR3 in DNA: TGCGCCAGCAGCCAAGTACAGGGGGGCACAGATACGCAGTATTTT. It codes for CASSQVQGGTDTQYF. V usage is TRBV4-3 and J usage is TRBJ2-3; 8 bases line up with TRBD1. V gave up 1 base and J gave up 1 base; unmatched junction bases: 1. CDR3 length: 15 residues. The germline CDR1 and CDR2 sequences are LGHNA and YSLEER.

The V and J genes are TRBV7-9 and TRBJ2-3; D gene uncertain. V was cut by 3 bases and J by 0 bases, with 4 bases left in between. Germline-derived CDR1 and CDR2 are SEHNR and FQNEAQ (reference sequence). The CDR3 consists of 13 residues. This CDR3 reads CASSFHSTDTQYF. In DNA form, the CDR3 reads TGTGCCAGCAGCTTTCATAGCACAGATACGCAGTATTTT.

CDR3 sequence: CASSPTLDRWNGYTF. In DNA, the CDR3 is TGTGCCAGCTCACCCACTCTGGACAGGTGGAATGGCTACACCTTC. The chain uses TRBV18 and TRBJ1-2; 7 positions agree with TRBD1. CDR1 is KGHSH, CDR2 LQKENI, per germline. The CDR3 has 15 amino acids. V was pared by 3 bases and J by 6 bases, with 10 bases of the junction left unmatched.

The J gene is TRBJ1-1, the V gene TRBV4-3; D unresolved. Trimming removed 0 bases from V and 7 bases from J, with 12 bases in between. The germline V gene has CDR1 LGHNA and CDR2 YSLEER. CDR3 length: 14 residues. CDR3 sequence: CASSQDRGEGEAFF. In DNA form, the CDR3 reads TGCGCCAGCAGCCAAGATCGAGGAGAGGGTGAAGCTTTCTTT.

This clone was observed once. The gene calls are TRBV5-1 and TRBJ2-2; no firm D call. The germline CDR1 and CDR2 sequences are SGHRS and YFSETQ. This CDR3 spans 17 amino acids. The V end lost 0 bases, the J end lost 0 bases, and 12 bases lay between the germline ends. The CDR3 DNA follows: TGCGCCAGCAGCTTGGCCGCTCAGAGGACGAACACCGGGGAGCTGTTTTTT. Protein sequence: CASSLAAQRTNTGELFF.

V is TRBV28 and J is TRBJ2-7, with D tentatively TRBD1 (5 bases). Per germline, CDR1 MDHEN and CDR2 SYDVKM. V was clipped by 7 bases and J by 1 base, with 11 bases between them. This CDR3 is 13 amino acids long. CDR3 region: CASKGVESYEQYF. The DNA for the CDR3 is TGTGCCAGCAAAGGGGTCGAATCCTACGAGCAGTACTTC.

Here the CDR3 DNA reads TGTGCCAGCAGCTTGCTCTTCGGGACCATAAACTACGAGCAGTACTTC. Amino acid sequence: CASSLLFGTINYEQYF. The chain employs TRBV5-6 and TRBJ2-7; the D gene could be TRBD1 or TRBD2 (5 bases each). Germline lookup yields CDR1 SGHDT and CDR2 YYEEEE. This CDR3 comprises 16 residues. Trimming stripped 1 base from V and 3 bases from J, with 17 bases between. Full variable domain (remainder filled in from reference TRBV5-6 and TRBJ2-7): DAGVTQSPTHLIKTRGQQVTLRCSPKSGHDTVSWYQQALGQGPQFIFQYYEEEERQRGNFPDRFSGHQFPNYSSELNVNALLLGDSALYLCASSLLFGTINYEQYFGPGTRLTVT.

V usage is TRBV6-2 or TRBV6-3 and J usage is TRBJ2-5; D possibly uses TRBD1 or TRBD2 (7 bases each). This CDR3 is built from 14 residues. Germline lookup yields CDR1 MNHEY and CDR2 SVGEGT. Trimming shortened V by 5 bases and J by 4 bases, and 14 bases separated the two germline ends. The CDR3 protein is CASSRSGGAETQYF. CDR3 nucleotides: TGTGCCAGCAGTCGCTCAGGGGGGGCAGAGACCCAGTACTTC.

The CDR3 nucleotides read TGCGCCAGCAGTCAAGTGGCGGCGGGGGACTTGAACACTGAAGCTTTCTTT. Translation gives CASSQVAAGDLNTEAFF. J is TRBJ1-1 and V is TRBV23-1; maybe TRBD1 (5 bases). TRBV23-1 is identified as an open reading frame with a role that is uncertain. Deletions cut 2 bases from V and 0 bases from J, with 16 bases between. CDR3 size: 17 residues.

With regard to this clone: In the same sample, other DNA sequences code for this CDR3. The genes are TRBV27 and TRBJ1-2; D remains unclear. CDR1 MNHEY and CDR2 SMNVEV come from the germline V gene (reference sequence). Trimming pared 0 bases from V and 5 bases from J, leaving 7 bases between. There are 13 residues in the CDR3. The CDR3 is CASSLSSAYGYTF. The CDR3 DNA follows: TGTGCCAGCAGTTTATCTTCAGCATATGGCTACACCTTC.

Remarks on this clone: Different DNA sequences within this sample yield the same CDR3. The chain has TRBV27 and TRBJ2-7; TRBD2 matches 9 bases. The CDR3 consists of 15 residues. CDR1 MNHEY and CDR2 SMNVEV come from the germline V gene (reference sequence). The J segment lost 4 bases and the V segment lost 4 bases, leaving 8 bases of the junction unmatched. The CDR3: CASSSLAGDLYEQYF. As DNA, the CDR3 is TGTGCCAGCAGTTCCTTAGCGGGAGATTTGTACGAGCAGTACTTC.

CDR3 in DNA: TGTGCCAGCAGCTTAGTGGGGGGGGCAGGCTATGGCTACACCTTC. Translated: CASSLVGGAGYGYTF. This rearrangement joins TRBV7-2 to TRBJ1-2; a weak D match, TRBD1 (6 bases). Trimming pared 1 base from V and 4 bases from J, leaving 13 bases between. Germline V CDR1 and CDR2: SGHTA, FQGNSA. This CDR3 spans 15 amino acids.

V is TRBV19 and J is TRBJ2-1, with 7 nucleotides matching TRBD1. The CDR3 length is 12 residues. With 5 bases clipped from V and 8 bases from J, the junction kept 3 bases outside the gene matches. The germline V gene encodes CDR1 LNHDA and CDR2 SQIVND (reference sequence). CDR3 coding DNA: TGTGCCAGTAGTGTCGACAGGGATGAGCAGTTCTTC. Residues: CASSVDRDEQFF.